A single T cell receptor beta chain is shown here with its context. Its antigen is still unknown. The data derive from a study of blood T cells in healthy people across ages. The second PCR ran roughly 6 to 11 cycles with a sample-barcoded 5' primer and J-beta primers. All samples gave at least 3 million CDR3-containing paired-end reads. TCRdb ran MiXCR on the 5' RACE reads and lists one entry per CDR3 protein. Here the sample spans 1,500,000 or so distinct CDR3 sequences, approximately 43% being singletons. Findings of the study overall: Diversity was higher, and naive CD4+ cells more numerous, in long-lived donors than in aged donors. It was not known whether donors were CMV positive (a possible confounder of expanded clonotype changes).

Germline assignment: CDR1 LNHNV and CDR2 YYDKDF (reference sequence). Trimming took 6 bases from V and 3 from J; bases not matched to a gene: 5. This CDR3 spans 13 amino acids. The chain is built from TRBV15 and TRBJ2-7; 7 bases are shared with TRBD2. This receptor was obtained from a woman aged 18 to 35 in good health. Sequencing was carried out using blood. The CDR3, as DNA: TGTGCCACCAGATTCCAGCGGGGCTACGAGCAGTACTTC. Its protein product is CATRFQRGYEQYF.